The 21 T cell receptor beta chains below come from one sample, sequenced in a study of blood T cell repertoires in COVID-19. Measured with immunoSEQ multiplex PCR; TCRdb has only the in-frame clones, and not every one. The sample lists roughly 150,000 clones; 86% were seen once. The sequenced sample consisted of peripheral blood. These receptors originate from a woman aged 65 to 85 with acute or convalescent COVID-19.

This clone was counted between two and nine times. V is TRBV10-3 and J is TRBJ2-1, with 10 bases matching TRBD2. V lost 9 bases, J lost 3 bases, and 17 bases stayed unmatched. CDR3 size: 18 residues. CDR1 and CDR2 (germline): ENHRY, SYGVKD. CDR3 in DNA: TGTGCCATTTGGGCAGGGCTAGCGGGAGTGGGTGGCTACAATGAGCAGTTCTTC. Its protein is CAIWAGLAGVGGYNEQFF.

This clone was seen a few times. This chain connects TRBV30 to TRBJ1-4; maybe TRBD1 (5 bases). The CDR3 consists of 13 residues. Germline CDR1 reads GTSNPN; CDR2 reads SVGIG (reference sequence). The V end was cut by 2 bases, the J end by 4 bases, with 8 bases between. The CDR3 sequence: CAWSLTVNEKLFF. In DNA, the CDR3 is TGTGCCTGGAGTTTGACAGTTAATGAAAAACTGTTTTTT.

A few counts support this clone. The CDR3 region is CASKSHAGDYGYTF. The CDR3 nucleotides read TGTGCCAGCAAATCCCACGCAGGGGACTATGGCTACACCTTC. The V gene is TRBV27, the J gene TRBJ1-2; D possibly corresponds to TRBD1 (6 bases). Trimming took 7 bases from V and 3 from J, leaving 15 bases between them. This CDR3 comprises 14 residues. Germline assignment: CDR1 MNHEY and CDR2 SMNVEV (reference sequence).

V gene TRBV7-2 combines with J gene TRBJ2-6; 9 nucleotides line up with TRBD1. The germline gives CDR1 SGHTA, CDR2 FQGNSA. Trimming took 5 bases from V and 2 from J; bases not matched to a gene: 4. The CDR3 is 16 amino acids. The CDR3 DNA follows: TGTGCCAGCAGCGAACAGGGGGCCCCTGGGGCCAACGTCCTGACTTTC. Encoded protein: CASSEQGAPGANVLTF.

The chain couples TRBV27 to TRBJ1-5; 11 nucleotides line up with TRBD1. In germline, CDR1 is MNHEY, CDR2 SMNVEV (reference sequence). With V trimmed by 8 bases and J by 1 base, 7 bases remained unmatched. The CDR3 length is 16 residues. CDR3 in amino acids: CASGRTGGVSNQPQHF. The CDR3 bases are TGTGCCAGCGGCCGGACAGGGGGCGTAAGCAATCAGCCCCAGCATTTT.

The genes are TRBV10-3 and TRBJ1-4; tentative D call: TRBD1 (6 bases). From germline, CDR1 is ENHRY and CDR2 SYGVKD. V dropped 5 bases and J dropped 5 bases, with 9 bases sitting between them. The CDR3 is 13 amino acids. The CDR3 nucleotides read TGTGCCATCAGTCAGGGGAGAAATGAAAAACTGTTTTTT. This encodes CAISQGRNEKLFF.

V usage is TRBV28 and J usage is TRBJ1-1, with 8 positions matching TRBD1. V shed 6 bases and J 1 base; nucleotides not matched to a gene: 7. The CDR3 loop spans 15 amino acids. Looked up from germline, CDR1 is MDHEN and CDR2 is SYDVKM. In DNA form, the CDR3 reads TGTGCCAGCAGCCCTGGGGACAGGTGGAACACTGAAGCTTTCTTT. This translates into CASSPGDRWNTEAFF.

The chain is built from TRBV10-3 and TRBJ2-7, with a weak D call TRBD1 (6 bases). Germline CDR1 and CDR2: ENHRY and SYGVKD. The V end lost 7 bases, the J end lost 0 bases, and 10 bases lay between the germline ends. The CDR3 has 13 residues. CDR3 in DNA: TGTGCCATCAATGGACAGAGCTCCTACGAGCAGTACTTC. This sequence encodes CAINGQSSYEQYF.

The chain is built from TRBV28 and TRBJ1-1; 7 positions match TRBD1. Germline lookup yields CDR1 MDHEN and CDR2 SYDVKM. The CDR3 spans 13 residues. V shed 6 bases and J 6 bases; nucleotides not matched to a gene: 7. CDR3 region: CASSDREVPEAFF. CDR3 nucleotides: TGTGCCAGCAGCGACAGGGAGGTCCCTGAAGCTTTCTTT.

Only a few counts were recorded for this clone. The CDR3 reads CASSWGLLNTEAFF. CDR3 bases: TGTGCCAGCAGCTGGGGACTCTTGAACACTGAAGCTTTCTTT. The chain recombines TRBV5-6 with TRBJ1-1; the D gene is possibly TRBD1 (5 bases). Trimming left V 3 bases short and J 0 bases short, with 9 bases between. The CDR3 spans 14 residues. The germline gives CDR1 SGHDT, CDR2 YYEEEE. Full variable domain (outside the CDR3, taken from reference TRBV5-6 and TRBJ1-1): DAGVTQSPTHLIKTRGQQVTLRCSPKSGHDTVSWYQQALGQGPQFIFQYYEEEERQRGNFPDRFSGHQFPNYSSELNVNALLLGDSALYLCASSWGLLNTEAFFGQGTRLTVV.

CDR3 in amino acids: CASSRGSGRVNEQFF. CDR3 DNA: TGTGCCAGTAGTCGGGGTAGCGGGAGGGTGAATGAGCAGTTCTTC. The J gene is TRBJ2-1, the V gene TRBV19, with 11 bases identical to TRBD2. CDR3 length: 15 residues. CDR1 and CDR2 from the germline V gene are LNHDA and SQIVND (reference sequence). V lost 5 bases, J lost 7 bases, and 7 bases stayed unmatched.

The chain has TRBV10-3 and TRBJ1-2, with 8 positions matching TRBD1. V gave up 6 bases and J gave up 1 base; unmatched junction bases: 10. Germline assignment: CDR1 ENHRY and CDR2 SYGVKD. The CDR3 runs to 16 residues. CDR3: CAISGDRTGFNYGYTF. The CDR3 DNA reads TGTGCCATCAGCGGGGACAGGACAGGGTTTAACTATGGCTACACCTTC.

The chain recombines TRBV6-5 with TRBJ1-3, with D tentatively TRBD1 (5 bases). The V end was cut by 2 bases, the J end by 3 bases, with 11 bases between. The CDR3 is made up of 15 amino acids. Germline values: CDR1 MNHEY, CDR2 SVGAGI. The CDR3 coding sequence is TGTGCCAGCAGTTACGAAGGGGCTGTTGGAAACACCATATATTTT. The encoded protein is CASSYEGAVGNTIYF.

The chain couples TRBV28 to TRBJ1-1; 10 bases are shared with TRBD1. Germline CDR1 and CDR2: MDHEN and SYDVKM. This CDR3 region has 15 residues. Germline trimming cut 2 bases from V and 5 bases from J; bases unmatched to any gene: 5. CDR3 nucleotide sequence: TGTGCCAGCAGTTTACGACAGGGGGCGTCGACTGAAGCTTTCTTT. This encodes CASSLRQGASTEAFF.

CDR3 bases: TGTGCCAGCAGCCAAGTTCTCGGGACAGGGAAAACCTACGAGCAGTACTTC. It translates to CASSQVLGTGKTYEQYF. The chain couples TRBV4-2 to TRBJ2-7; 9 bases map to TRBD1. The CDR3 length is 17 residues. Germline trimming cut 1 base from V and 2 bases from J; bases unmatched to any gene: 9. CDR1 is LGHNA and CDR2 is YNFKEQ in the germline V gene.

The rearrangement joins TRBV6-2 or TRBV6-3 to TRBJ2-5; 9 bases match TRBD2. This CDR3 is 16 amino acids long. Trimming cost V 2 bases and J 4 bases; bases outside gene matches: 8. Germline V CDR1 and CDR2: MNHEY, SVGEGT. DNA of the CDR3: TGTGCCAGCAGTTACGGGCTAGCGGGAAGGGGAGAGACCCAGTACTTC. It encodes CASSYGLAGRGETQYF.

V gene TRBV18 combines with J gene TRBJ1-3, with D unresolved. The CDR3 extends over 15 amino acids. Deletions cut 5 bases from V and 0 bases from J, with 11 bases between. The germline V gene has CDR1 KGHSH and CDR2 LQKENI. The DNA for the CDR3 is TGTGCCAGCTCAGAGGTGATGATCTCTGGAAACACCATATATTTT. Amino acids: CASSEVMISGNTIYF.

This chain connects TRBV6-4 to TRBJ2-2; D is possibly TRBD2 (6 bases). The ends were cut back, 5 bases at V and 4 bases at J, with 17 bases in the middle. Per the germline V gene, CDR1 is MRHNA and CDR2 is SNTAGT. The CDR3 is 16 amino acids. CDR3: CASSPGVIWPTGELFF. The CDR3 DNA follows: TGTGCCAGCAGTCCGGGGGTCATCTGGCCCACCGGGGAGCTGTTTTTT.

The chain couples TRBV3-1 (or the pseudogene TRBV3-2) to TRBJ2-3; D perhaps matches TRBD2 (6 bases). The CDR3 spans 14 residues. Trimming shortened V by 4 bases and J by 2 bases, and 10 bases separated the two germline ends. The germline CDR1 and CDR2 sequences are LGHDT and YNNKEL (reference sequence). This CDR3 is CASSRRGLTDTQYF. In nucleotides, the CDR3 is TGTGCCAGCAGCCGGCGGGGTCTCACAGATACGCAGTATTTT.

This clone appeared once. The chain carries TRBV15 and TRBJ1-3; 8 bases match TRBD1. Germline loops: CDR1 LNHNV, CDR2 YYDKDF (reference sequence). The CDR3 has 14 amino acids. The V and J ends lost 6 bases and 2 bases, in that order; junction bases with no gene match: 3. For the CDR3, the DNA is TGTGCCACCAGAAAGGACAGGGCTGGAAACACCATATATTTT. Its translation is CATRKDRAGNTIYF.

The CDR3 spells CASSATSGGYNEQFF. CDR3 nucleotide sequence: TGTGCCAGCAGCGCGACTAGCGGGGGGTACAATGAGCAGTTCTTC. The rearrangement joins TRBV9 to TRBJ2-1, with 13 bases fitting TRBD2. The CDR3 runs to 15 residues. The germline CDR1 and CDR2 sequences are SGDLS and YYNGEE. Losses at the gene ends were 3 bases for V and 4 bases for J; bases not matched to a gene: 1.